These 18 T cell receptor beta chains were sequenced from one sample in a study of blood T cell repertoires in COVID-19. Assay: immunoSEQ multiplex PCR; the TCRdb copy retains only in-frame clones and omits some. The profile covers approximately 70,000 clones, with about four fifths appearing a single time and 18% taken by the ten largest. The material sequenced was peripheral blood. These receptors all come from a man aged 65 to 79 who had recovered from COVID-19.

This chain joins TRBV6-5 and TRBJ1-1, with 8 bases that match TRBD1. CDR1 and CDR2 from the germline V gene are MNHEY and SVGAGI. This CDR3 spans 15 amino acids. The J segment lost 1 base and the V segment lost 5 bases, leaving 6 bases of the junction unmatched. The CDR3 sequence is CASSKNGQGNTEAFF. CDR3 DNA: TGTGCCAGCAGTAAAAATGGACAGGGGAACACTGAAGCTTTCTTT.

The J gene is TRBJ2-1, the V gene TRBV28, with 8 bases that match TRBD2. CDR1 and CDR2 (germline): MDHEN, SYDVKM. The CDR3 spans 15 residues. V trimming: 2 bases; J trimming: 6 bases; junction bases outside the gene matches: 6. CDR3 DNA: TGTGCCAGCAGTTTAGGCGGGGGGCCAGGCAATGAGCAGTTCTTC. Translation gives CASSLGGGPGNEQFF.

This clone was counted between two and nine times. V usage is TRBV5-5 and J usage is TRBJ1-4; TRBD1 might be the D (5 bases). This CDR3 is built from 14 residues. V was clipped by 4 bases and J by 5 bases, with 12 bases between them. Germline lookup yields CDR1 SGHKS and CDR2 YYEKEE (reference sequence). CDR3 sequence reads: CASSHLDRNEKLFF. For the CDR3, the DNA is TGTGCCAGCAGCCACCTCGACAGAAATGAAAAACTGTTTTTT.

This sequence joins TRBV6-5 and TRBJ2-1; 9 bases align to TRBD2. The CDR3 contains 15 residues. J gave up 7 bases and V 0 bases, and 4 bases lay outside the gene matches. CDR1 MNHEY and CDR2 SVGAGI come from the germline V gene. This CDR3 reads CASSYSGLARNEQFF. The CDR3 DNA reads as TGTGCCAGCAGTTACTCGGGACTAGCACGTAATGAGCAGTTCTTC.

The V and J genes are TRBV6-5 and TRBJ2-3, with 10 bases that match TRBD1. The CDR3 length is 15 residues. Germline V gene lookup returns CDR1 MNHEY and CDR2 SVGAGI. V gave up 6 bases and J gave up 4 bases; unmatched junction bases: 7. In DNA, the CDR3 is TGTGCCAGCAGGGACAGGGGGAGGCGGTCAGATACGCAGTATTTT. It codes for CASRDRGRRSDTQYF.

The chain links TRBV2 to TRBJ2-7, with 11 bases fitting TRBD1. The CDR3 loop spans 15 amino acids. Germline-derived CDR1 and CDR2 are SNHLY and FYNNEI. V gave up 2 bases and J gave up 4 bases; unmatched junction bases: 4. The CDR3 nucleotides read TGTGCCAGCAGTGAACGGACAGGGGGCGGGTACGAGCAGTACTTC. This codes for CASSERTGGGYEQYF.

This clone is a singleton in its sample. This chain connects TRBV5-6 to TRBJ2-2, with 7 bases that match TRBD2. CDR1 and CDR2 (germline): SGHDT, YYEEEE. Trimming cost V 2 bases and J 3 bases; bases outside gene matches: 13. CDR3 length: 18 residues. The CDR3 here is CASSFWGGVDTDTGELFF. CDR3 DNA sequence: TGTGCCAGCAGCTTTTGGGGGGGTGTGGATACGGACACCGGGGAGCTGTTTTTT. Together with reference TRBV5-6 and TRBJ2-2, the CDR3 gives the full variable domain: DAGVTQSPTHLIKTRGQQVTLRCSPKSGHDTVSWYQQALGQGPQFIFQYYEEEERQRGNFPDRFSGHQFPNYSSELNVNALLLGDSALYLCASSFWGGVDTDTGELFFGEGSRLTVL.

This chain connects TRBV11-2 to TRBJ1-5; TRBD1 aligns across 7 bases. The CDR3 runs 14 residues. The germline V gene has CDR1 SGHAT and CDR2 FQNNGV. Germline trimming cut 5 bases from V and 6 bases from J; bases unmatched to any gene: 7. The CDR3 coding sequence is TGTGCCAGCAGCACGCAGGGGGGCGGTCAGCCCCAGCATTTT. This encodes CASSTQGGGQPQHF.

A few counts support this clone. The chain links TRBV28 to TRBJ1-5; the match to TRBD1 covers 7 bases. This CDR3 is 17 amino acids long. V lost 1 base to trimming and J lost 2 bases; unmatched junction nucleotides: 8. The germline gives CDR1 MDHEN, CDR2 SYDVKM. The CDR3 sequence: CASSLYEGAGGNQPQHF. The CDR3 DNA follows: TGTGCCAGCAGTTTATATGAGGGGGCCGGGGGCAATCAGCCCCAGCATTTT.

Here the CDR3 DNA reads TGTGCCAGCAGTTCCCCCACAGATCAGCCCCAGCATTTT. Encoded protein: CASSSPTDQPQHF. The chain uses TRBV6-6 and TRBJ1-5; the D is unclear. CDR1 is MNHNY, CDR2 SVGAGI, per germline (reference sequence). The CDR3 sequence is 13 residues long. The germline V and J ends were trimmed by 4 bases and 5 bases, with 9 bases remaining between them.

This clone turned up a few times. The chain is built from TRBV7-2 and TRBJ1-2; no definite D call. This CDR3 is built from 14 residues. The germline V gene has CDR1 SGHTA and CDR2 FQGNSA. With 0 bases removed from V and 4 bases from J, the gap between germline ends came to 9 bases. CDR3 coding DNA: TGTGCCAGCAGCTTAGCTGCGACGGGCTATGGCTACACCTTC. This translates into CASSLAATGYGYTF.

CDR3 sequence reads: CAWSRQVNEQFF. Written as DNA, the CDR3 is TGTGCCTGGAGCCGACAGGTCAATGAGCAGTTCTTC. The V gene is TRBV30, the J gene TRBJ2-1; D might be TRBD1 (6 bases). There are 12 residues in the CDR3. The V end was cut by 3 bases, the J end by 6 bases, with 9 bases between. Germline V gene lookup returns CDR1 GTSNPN and CDR2 SVGIG (reference sequence).

On this clone: Other DNA variants within this sample encode the same CDR3. This chain joins TRBV11-2 and TRBJ2-7; 7 positions agree with TRBD2. The CDR3 is 14 amino acids. The V gene end was trimmed by 1 base and the J gene end by 0 bases; junction bases not matched to a gene: 0. Germline lookup yields CDR1 SGHAT and CDR2 FQNNGV. The CDR3 nucleotides read TGTGCCAGCAGCTTAGCGGGAGGCTCCTACGAGCAGTACTTC. It codes for CASSLAGGSYEQYF.

The chain uses TRBV11-2 and TRBJ2-1; a possible D gene is TRBD2 (5 bases). Germline CDR1 is SGHAT and CDR2 is FQNNGV. The ends were cut back, 4 bases at V and 8 bases at J, with 9 bases in the middle. The CDR3 runs to 12 residues. As DNA, the CDR3 is TGTGCCAGCAGCTCCGCGGGTTATGAGCAGTTCTTC. Encoded protein: CASSSAGYEQFF.

This clone appeared a single time. V usage is TRBV5-1 and J usage is TRBJ2-1; D possibly corresponds to TRBD2 (7 bases). The germline V gene has CDR1 SGHRS and CDR2 YFSETQ. The CDR3 sequence is 16 residues long. The V end lost 7 bases, the J end lost 5 bases, and 22 bases lay between the germline ends. The chain's CDR3 is CASAAARGGGNNEQFF. DNA of the CDR3: TGCGCCAGCGCAGCCGCACGGGGAGGGGGGAACAATGAGCAGTTCTTC.

The J gene is TRBJ2-1, the V gene TRBV7-9; a possible D gene is TRBD2 (5 bases). The CDR3 is 17 residues long. The germline gives CDR1 SEHNR, CDR2 FQNEAQ (reference sequence). V was shortened by 3 bases and J by 6 bases, with 21 bases between the two germline ends. CDR3 nucleotides: TGTGCCAGCAGCTTCTCCTTCGGGATCGGCGGAGGCAATGAGCAGTTCTTC. As protein: CASSFSFGIGGGNEQFF. Using reference TRBV7-9 and TRBJ2-1 for the parts outside the CDR3, the full variable domain is DTGVSQNPRHKITKRGQNVTFRCDPISEHNRLYWYRQTLGQGPEFLTYFQNEAQLEKSRLLSDRFSAERPKGSFSTLEIQRTEQGDSAMYLCASSFSFGIGGGNEQFFGPGTRLTVL.

The chain employs TRBV4-1 and TRBJ2-3; 7 bases map to TRBD2. V gave up 1 base and J gave up 13 bases; unmatched junction bases: 11. The CDR3 totals 14 residues. Germline V CDR1 and CDR2: MGHRA, YSYEKL. CDR3 DNA sequence: TGCGCCAGCAGCCAAGTTGCATCGGGACTATCGAAGTATTTT. Its protein product is CASSQVASGLSKYF.

The rearrangement joins TRBV18 to TRBJ1-2; D unresolved. CDR1 KGHSH and CDR2 LQKENI come from the germline V gene. Trimming removed 3 bases at V and 6 bases at J, with 11 bases between. This CDR3 spans 13 amino acids. The CDR3 bases are TGTGCCAGCTCACCTACCACCCGGGATGGCTACACCTTC. Residues: CASSPTTRDGYTF.